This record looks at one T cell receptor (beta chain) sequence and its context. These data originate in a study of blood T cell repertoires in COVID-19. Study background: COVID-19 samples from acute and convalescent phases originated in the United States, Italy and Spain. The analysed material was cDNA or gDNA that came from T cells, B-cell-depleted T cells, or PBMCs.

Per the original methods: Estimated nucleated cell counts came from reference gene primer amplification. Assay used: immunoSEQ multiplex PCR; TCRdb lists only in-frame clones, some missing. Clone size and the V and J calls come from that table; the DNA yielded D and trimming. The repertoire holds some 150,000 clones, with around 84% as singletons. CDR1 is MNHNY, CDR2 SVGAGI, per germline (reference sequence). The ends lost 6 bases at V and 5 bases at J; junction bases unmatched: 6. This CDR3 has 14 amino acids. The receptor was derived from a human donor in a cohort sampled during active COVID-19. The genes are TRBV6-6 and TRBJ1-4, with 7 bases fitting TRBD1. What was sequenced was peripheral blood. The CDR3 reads CASSRGQKNEKLFF. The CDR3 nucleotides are TGTGCCAGCAGCCGGGGACAGAAGAATGAAAAACTGTTTTTT.